This section outlines one TCR beta chain sequence together with its context. Each PCR received spiked synthetic TCR analog templates. Measured with immunoSEQ multiplex PCR; TCRdb has only the in-frame clones, and not every one. The sample yields approximately 110,000 clones, around 82% seen once. This sample is part of a study of PD-L1 blockade in urothelial cancer. Study at large: Atezolizumab 1,200 mg was given intravenously every 3 weeks, starting 2014. Per blood sample, T cells had a median of roughly 150,000.

The clonotype comes from a man aged 50 to 59 with urothelial cancer. This specimen was PBMCs, taken around atezolizumab (anti-PD-L1) treatment.

CDR3 DNA: TGTGCCAGCAGCCTAGGGTATCAGGGCTCCTATGGCTACACCTTC. Encoded protein: CASSLGYQGSYGYTF. This chain uses TRBV7-6 with TRBJ1-2, with D perhaps matching TRBD1 (5 bases). V dropped 5 bases and J dropped 4 bases, with 17 bases sitting between them. CDR1 and CDR2 (germline): SGHVS, FNYEAQ. This CDR3 is built from 15 residues.